This is a list of T cell receptor beta chains from one sample in a study of tumor-infiltrating lymphocytes in primary liver carcinoma. TCRdb re-derived calls from the multiplex PCR reads in MiXCR, one entry per CDR3 protein. The sample holds about 32,000 distinct CDR3 sequences, 70% to 80% seen once. What was sequenced was liver tumor tissue from sampling region 4. Receptor source: a man aged 35 to 55 with primary liver carcinoma and hepatitis B virus infection. Both conserved end residues are part of each CDR3. The order of the fields is CDR3 length, clone size, J gene, D gene, V gene, CDR3 protein, CDR3 DNA. D genes are given only for firm matches. Some rows have no size entry. The others give once, few or many, or a class for an expanded clone.

len: 15
abundance: -
j_gene: TRBJ2-1
d_gene: TRBD2
v_gene: TRBV6-2/TRBV6-3
CDR3aa: CASSTSATLRGEQFF
CDR3nt: TGTGCCAGCAGTACTAGCGCTACATTGAGAGGGGAGCAGTTCTTC

len: 15
abundance: many
j_gene: TRBJ2-7
d_gene: -
v_gene: TRBV28
CDR3aa: CASSSTYRNLYEQYF
CDR3nt: TGTGCCAGCAGTTCCACTTACAGGAACCTCTACGAGCAGTACTTC

len: 15
abundance: -
j_gene: TRBJ2-1
d_gene: TRBD1
v_gene: TRBV7-6
CDR3aa: CASILGTGGLNEQFF
CDR3nt: TGTGCCAGCATCTTAGGGACAGGGGGTTTAAATGAACAGTTCTTC

len: 15
abundance: -
j_gene: TRBJ2-2
d_gene: TRBD2
v_gene: TRBV29-1
CDR3aa: CSVGTSTANTGESFF
CDR3nt: TGCAGCGTTGGGACTAGCACGGCGAACACCGGGGAGTCGTTTTTT

len: 13
abundance: -
j_gene: TRBJ2-7
d_gene: -
v_gene: TRBV5-5
CDR3aa: CASNFGRSYEQYF
CDR3nt: TGTGCCAGCAACTTTGGACGGTCCTACGAGCAGTACTTC

len: 12
abundance: -
j_gene: TRBJ2-7
d_gene: -
v_gene: TRBV5-1
CDR3aa: CTSSSYSCEQYF
CDR3nt: -

len: 17
abundance: few
j_gene: TRBJ2-7
d_gene: TRBD1
v_gene: TRBV6-6
CDR3aa: CASNPGLNRGQNYEQHF
CDR3nt: TGTGCCAGCAACCCTGGACTAAACAGGGGGCAGAACTACGAGCAGCACTTC

len: 14
abundance: -
j_gene: TRBJ1-2
d_gene: TRBD1
v_gene: TRBV7-9
CDR3aa: CSSIWDRGFPGYTF
CDR3nt: TGTTCCAGCATATGGGACAGGGGGTTTCCTGGCTACACCTTC

len: 18
abundance: many
j_gene: TRBJ2-7
d_gene: TRBD2
v_gene: TRBV7-8
CDR3aa: CASSPRTSGSMSSYEQYF
CDR3nt: TGTGCCAGCAGCCCTCGGACTAGCGGGAGTATGAGCTCCTACGAGCAGTACTTC

len: 15
abundance: -
j_gene: TRBJ2-5
d_gene: -
v_gene: TRBV28
CDR3aa: CASNFLNGDVETQYF
CDR3nt: TGTGCCAGCAATTTTTTGAACGGGGATGTGGAGACCCAGTACTTC

len: 15
abundance: -
j_gene: TRBJ1-1
d_gene: -
v_gene: TRBV5-5
CDR3aa: CTSSHECEQYTEAFF
CDR3nt: TGTACCAGCAGCCATGAGTGTGAGCAGTACACTGAAGCTTTCTTT

len: 18
abundance: -
j_gene: TRBJ2-3
d_gene: -
v_gene: TRBV28
CDR3aa: CAISLRGGSGLNTDTQYF
CDR3nt: TGTGCCATCAGTTTAAGAGGGGGTAGCGGGCTTAACACAGATACGCAGTATTTT

len: 12
abundance: many
j_gene: TRBJ2-3
d_gene: -
v_gene: TRBV20-1
CDR3aa: CSARGDTDTQYF
CDR3nt: TGCAGTGCTAGAGGCGACACAGATACGCAGTATTTT

len: 12
abundance: -
j_gene: TRBJ2-7
d_gene: -
v_gene: TRBV29-1
CDR3aa: CSVSPGRYEQYF
CDR3nt: TGCAGCGTGTCCCCAGGGAGGTACGAACAGTATTTC

len: 15
abundance: once
j_gene: TRBJ1-6
d_gene: -
v_gene: TRBV2
CDR3aa: CASSDIQGVDSVLHF
CDR3nt: TGTGCCAGCAGTGATATACAGGGCGTCGATTCAGTCCTCCACTTT

len: 15
abundance: many
j_gene: TRBJ1-4
d_gene: -
v_gene: TRBV11-2
CDR3aa: CASSPGPGTNEKLFF
CDR3nt: TGTGCCAGCAGCCCAGGACCAGGAACTAATGAAAAACTGTTTTTT

len: 14
abundance: -
j_gene: TRBJ1-2
d_gene: -
v_gene: TRBV9
CDR3aa: CASSLRPVNYGYTF
CDR3nt: TGTGCCAGCAGCCTCCGGCCGGTTAATTATGGCTACACCTTC

len: 15
abundance: -
j_gene: TRBJ2-5
d_gene: -
v_gene: TRBV5-1
CDR3aa: CANSLAGTTQETQYF
CDR3nt: TGCGCCAACAGCTTGGCCGGGACAACCCAAGAGACCCAGTACTTC

len: 17
abundance: medium-sized
j_gene: TRBJ2-3
d_gene: TRBD2
v_gene: TRBV5-4
CDR3aa: CASSAPGTSAGGVTQYF
CDR3nt: TGTGCCAGCAGCGCCCCCGGGACTAGCGCTGGGGGGGTTACGCAGTATTTT

len: 14
abundance: -
j_gene: TRBJ2-4
d_gene: -
v_gene: TRBV11-1
CDR3aa: CASSPPLVKNIQYF
CDR3nt: TGTGCCAGCAGCCCCCCCTTAGTTAAAAACATTCAGTACTTC

len: 17
abundance: large
j_gene: TRBJ2-1
d_gene: TRBD2
v_gene: TRBV11-1
CDR3aa: CASSSPPGGRAFSEQFF
CDR3nt: TGTGCCAGCAGCTCCCCTCCTGGCGGGAGGGCCTTTAGTGAGCAGTTCTTC

len: 13
abundance: -
j_gene: TRBJ1-2
d_gene: -
v_gene: TRBV29-1
CDR3aa: CSVKFDSRYGYTF
CDR3nt: TGCAGCGTCAAGTTTGACAGTCGATATGGCTACACCTTC

len: 15
abundance: few
j_gene: TRBJ2-2
d_gene: -
v_gene: TRBV29-1
CDR3aa: CSVGTNAANIGELFF
CDR3nt: TGCAGCGTTGGGACTAACGCGGCAAACATCGGGGAGCTGTTTTTT

len: 15
abundance: once
j_gene: TRBJ2-1
d_gene: -
v_gene: TRBV7-8
CDR3aa: CASSLGTRAYNEQFF
CDR3nt: TGTGCCAGCAGCTTAGGAACAAGGGCCTACAATGAGCAGTTCTTC

len: 18
abundance: -
j_gene: TRBJ2-7
d_gene: TRBD2
v_gene: TRBV10-3
CDR3aa: CAIRSPPGTSLTSGEHYF
CDR3nt: TGTGCCATCAGGTCTCCCCCCGGGACTAGCCTTACGTCTGGCGAGCACTATTTC

len: 13
abundance: -
j_gene: TRBJ2-3
d_gene: -
v_gene: TRBV11-3
CDR3aa: CASSLAHRDTQYF
CDR3nt: TGTGCCAGCAGCTTAGCCCACAGAGATACGCAGTATTTT

len: 17
abundance: -
j_gene: TRBJ2-4
d_gene: TRBD2
v_gene: TRBV11-1
CDR3aa: CDSSFPGTSGTKGIQYF
CDR3nt: TGTGACAGCAGCTTTCCCGGGACTAGCGGAACCAAAGGCATTCAGTACTTC

len: 13
abundance: once
j_gene: TRBJ2-5
d_gene: -
v_gene: TRBV12-3/TRBV12-4
CDR3aa: CASGEGPRESHYF
CDR3nt: TGTGCCAGCGGAGAGGGCCCCAGAGAGTCTCACTACTTC

len: 15
abundance: -
j_gene: TRBJ2-5
d_gene: -
v_gene: TRBV4-3
CDR3aa: CASSQVVRLIETQYF
CDR3nt: TGCGCCAGCAGCCAAGTAGTCCGTTTGATTGAGACCCAGTACTTC

len: 15
abundance: -
j_gene: TRBJ2-3
d_gene: TRBD2
v_gene: TRBV11-3
CDR3aa: CVGSPGGLQGETQYF
CDR3nt: TGTGTCGGCAGCCCGGGGGGACTCCAGGGCGAAACGCAGTATTTT

len: 14
abundance: -
j_gene: TRBJ2-5
d_gene: -
v_gene: TRBV5-1
CDR3aa: CASSPSAAQESRYF
CDR3nt: TGCGCCAGCAGCCCCTCGGCAGCCCAAGAGAGCCGGTACTTC

len: 14
abundance: -
j_gene: TRBJ2-5
d_gene: -
v_gene: TRBV28
CDR3aa: CASSAQTLQGTQYF
CDR3nt: TGTGCCAGCAGTGCGCAGACACTCCAAGGGACCCAGTACTTC

len: 13
abundance: -
j_gene: TRBJ1-5
d_gene: -
v_gene: TRBV12-3/TRBV12-4
CDR3aa: CASQGSGAQPQHF
CDR3nt: TGTGCCAGCCAGGGTTCGGGGGCTCAGCCCCAGCATTTT

len: 13
abundance: once
j_gene: TRBJ2-7
d_gene: -
v_gene: TRBV4-3
CDR3aa: CASSQDLPYGQYF
CDR3nt: TGTGCCAGTAGCCAAGATCTGCCCTACGGGCAGTACTTC

len: 15
abundance: -
j_gene: TRBJ1-1
d_gene: -
v_gene: TRBV29-1
CDR3aa: CSVSWGWGMNTEAFF
CDR3nt: TGCAGCGTTTCATGGGGCTGGGGGATGAACACTGAGGCTTTCTTT

len: 15
abundance: many
j_gene: TRBJ2-7
d_gene: TRBD2
v_gene: TRBV5-4
CDR3aa: CASSLAGGRAHEQYF
CDR3nt: TGTGCCAGCAGCTTGGCGGGCGGGAGGGCCCACGAGCAGTACTTC

len: 16
abundance: -
j_gene: TRBJ2-7
d_gene: -
v_gene: TRBV29-1
CDR3aa: CSVMTFGTGTPYEQCF
CDR3nt: -

len: 19
abundance: -
j_gene: TRBJ2-6
d_gene: TRBD2
v_gene: TRBV6-5
CDR3aa: CAGSSSGTSGNSRANVLTF
CDR3nt: TGTGCCGGCAGTTCGTCCGGGACTAGCGGGAATTCTAGGGCCAACGTCCTGACTTTC

len: 16
abundance: -
j_gene: TRBJ2-1
d_gene: TRBD2
v_gene: TRBV28
CDR3aa: CVSIPPEREDYNEQFF
CDR3nt: TGTGTCAGCATCCCCCCGGAGCGGGAGGACTACAATGAGCAGTTCTTC

len: 14
abundance: -
j_gene: TRBJ2-7
d_gene: TRBD1
v_gene: TRBV20-1
CDR3aa: CSVSTGTGSYEQYF
CDR3nt: TGCAGTGTCTCCACCGGGACAGGCTCCTACGAGCAGTACTTC

len: 17
abundance: -
j_gene: TRBJ2-1
d_gene: TRBD2
v_gene: TRBV4-2
CDR3aa: CANSQEVAGASYNEQFF
CDR3nt: TGTGCCAACAGTCAAGAGGTAGCGGGGGCCTCCTACAATGAGCAGTTCTTC